This T cell receptor (beta chain) is from a study of cytomegalovirus exposure and HLA in healthy donors. Study findings and constraints: There were some public TCRs occurring in many donors, but most TCR sequences were rare. The study designated 150 or so TCR beta chains cytomegalovirus-associated. Researchers reported that a few CMV-associated chains were confirmed in vitro as CMV antigen-specific. Reportedly, diagnosis of cytomegalovirus status by the classifier showed high specificity and sensitivity.

Concerning this clone: The antigen remains unidentified.

Assay: immunoSEQ multiplex PCR; the TCRdb copy retains only in-frame clones and omits some. The sample holds about 140,000 clones, 80% to 90% seen once. The CDR3 has 16 residues. Germline CDR1 and CDR2: KGHSH and LQKENI. With V trimmed by 3 bases and J by 9 bases, 13 bases remained unmatched. The sequence was obtained from a man aged 18 to 29 in good health and CMV-seronegative. The rearrangement joins TRBV18 to TRBJ2-1, with 8 positions matching TRBD1. Sequencing was done on a sample of PBMCs. This CDR3 reads CASSPLSDRDDGEQFF. The CDR3 region has the DNA TGTGCCAGCTCACCTCTTTCGGACAGGGATGACGGTGAGCAGTTCTTC.